These 21 T cell receptor beta chains were sequenced from one sample in a study of blood T cell repertoires in COVID-19. Clones were read by immunoSEQ multiplex PCR, and TCRdb kept only the in-frame ones, dropping some. This sample carries around 250,000 clones, about four fifths of them seen once, and the ten largest clones take around 3.5%. The sequencing input was peripheral blood. These receptor sequences come from a young woman with acute or convalescent COVID-19.

The chain is built from TRBV6-1 and TRBJ2-7; 7 nucleotides line up with TRBD2. Looked up from germline, CDR1 is MNHNS and CDR2 is SASEGT. Germline trimming cut 1 base from V and 3 bases from J; bases unmatched to any gene: 6. CDR3 length: 15 residues. In nucleotides, the CDR3 is TGTGCCAGCAGTGAAGGCGGGAGCGGAAGCTACGAGCAGTACTTC. It translates to CASSEGGSGSYEQYF.

The J gene is TRBJ2-1, the V gene TRBV27, with TRBD2 matching 9 bases. The germline CDR1 and CDR2 sequences are MNHEY and SMNVEV (reference sequence). The junction had 4 bases not matched to a gene; V was cut back by 2 bases and J by 8 bases. This CDR3 is built from 14 residues. The CDR3 protein is CASSLAGGPYEQFF. DNA for the CDR3: TGTGCCAGCAGTTTAGCGGGAGGGCCATATGAGCAGTTCTTC.

The chain links TRBV14 to TRBJ2-5; 10 bases agree with TRBD2. The CDR3 runs to 19 residues. Germline-derived CDR1 and CDR2 are SGHDN and FVKESK. The V gene end was trimmed by 4 bases and the J gene end by 1 base; junction bases not matched to a gene: 15. The CDR3 spells CASSRPFPGLARAQETQYF. The CDR3 coding sequence is TGTGCCAGCAGCCGACCTTTTCCGGGACTAGCGCGGGCCCAAGAGACCCAGTACTTC.

J is TRBJ2-5 and V is TRBV27, with 9 bases lining up with TRBD2. After removal of 5 bases from V and 5 bases from J, the junction contained 12 bases not matched to a gene. The CDR3 contains 16 residues. CDR1 MNHEY and CDR2 SMNVEV come from the germline V gene (reference sequence). The CDR3 here is CASSPRTSVSRETQYF. The CDR3 coding sequence is TGTGCCAGCAGTCCCCGGACTAGCGTCTCGCGTGAGACCCAGTACTTC.

This chain links TRBV5-4 with TRBJ1-2; 9 bases agree with TRBD1. The CDR3 has 15 amino acids. Trimming cost V 3 bases and J 2 bases; bases outside gene matches: 5. Germline V lookup: CDR1 SGHNT, CDR2 YYREEE (reference sequence). In DNA form, the CDR3 reads TGTGCCAGCAGCTCCGACAGGGGGGGAAACTATGGCTACACCTTC. This encodes CASSSDRGGNYGYTF.

The chain couples TRBV2 to TRBJ2-7; the D gene is possibly TRBD1 (5 bases). V gave up 6 bases and J gave up 2 bases, with 14 bases separating them. CDR1 SNHLY and CDR2 FYNNEI come from the germline V gene. The CDR3 covers 14 residues. The CDR3, as DNA: TGTGCCAGCAGGGGGTTCAGGGCCCCCTACGAGCAGTACTTC. Translated, it gives CASRGFRAPYEQYF. Full variable domain (rest looked up from reference TRBV2 and TRBJ2-7): EPEVTQTPSHQVTQMGQEVILRCVPISNHLYFYWYRQILGQKVEFLVSFYNNEISEKSEIFDDQFSVERPDGSNFTLKIRSTKLEDSAMYFCASRGFRAPYEQYFGPGTRLTVT.

This clone has just a few counts. The V call is TRBV14, the J call TRBJ2-1; the D gene is possibly TRBD2 (6 bases). Germline assignment: CDR1 SGHDN and CDR2 FVKESK. There are 13 residues in the CDR3. V lost 0 bases and J 10 bases, leaving 10 bases between the germline ends. DNA of the CDR3: TGTGCCAGCAGCCAAGATGCAGGGAGGGAGCAGTTCTTC. It codes for CASSQDAGREQFF.

The V gene is TRBV20-1, the J gene TRBJ1-2; D is unresolved. CDR3 size: 11 residues. CDR1 DFQATT and CDR2 SNEGSKA come from the germline V gene (reference sequence). V was pared by 5 bases and J by 8 bases, with 12 bases between. CDR3 in amino acids: CSAPSDAGYTF. CDR3 DNA: TGCAGTGCTCCTTCAGATGCAGGCTACACCTTC.

This clone was recorded a few times. This chain links TRBV30 with TRBJ1-1; D unresolved. V lost 3 bases to trimming and J lost 3 bases, with 5 bases between them. This CDR3 is built from 11 residues. CDR1 and CDR2 from the germline V gene are GTSNPN and SVGIG (reference sequence). The CDR3 reads CAWSTYTEAFF. Written as DNA, the CDR3 is TGTGCCTGGAGCACATACACTGAAGCTTTCTTT.

The gene calls are TRBV11-2 and TRBJ1-2, with 8 bases that match TRBD1. This CDR3 spans 15 amino acids. CDR1 is SGHAT, CDR2 FQNNGV, per germline. Unmatched junction bases numbered 9, after V lost 2 bases and J lost 7 bases. The CDR3, as DNA: TGTGCCAGCAGCTTACCGACAGGGGAGGTGGGTGGCTACACCTTC. This codes for CASSLPTGEVGGYTF. The full variable domain, rest sourced from reference TRBV11-2 and TRBJ1-2, is EAGVAQSPRYKIIEKRQSVAFWCNPISGHATLYWYQQILGQGPKLLIQFQNNGVVDDSQLPKDRFSAERLKGVDSTLKIQPAKLEDSAVYLCASSLPTGEVGGYTFGSGTRLTVV.

The chain employs TRBV6-2 or TRBV6-3 and TRBJ2-7; 7 bases map to TRBD1. V trimming: 5 bases; J trimming: 3 bases; junction bases outside the gene matches: 4. The CDR3 spans 13 residues. The V gene's germline CDR1 is MNHEY and CDR2 SVGEGT. The CDR3 sequence is CASSPDRDYEQYF. The CDR3 DNA reads as TGTGCCAGCAGTCCCGACAGGGACTACGAGCAGTACTTC.

This rearrangement joins TRBV7-8 to TRBJ2-7; D remains ambiguous. The length of the CDR3 is 13 residues. Trimming removed 1 base at V and 3 bases at J, with 7 bases between. Germline V gene sequence: CDR1 SGHVS, CDR2 FQNEAQ. The CDR3 sequence: CASSLDRIYEQYF. In DNA form, the CDR3 reads TGTGCCAGCAGCTTAGACAGAATCTACGAGCAGTACTTC.

The chain joins TRBV6-2 or TRBV6-3 to TRBJ2-1; the match to TRBD2 covers 8 bases. Germline V gene lookup returns CDR1 MNHEY and CDR2 SVGEGT. This CDR3 is 16 amino acids long. J was trimmed by 2 bases and V by 5 bases; bases with no gene match: 8. The chain's CDR3 is CASSTPGGVTYNEQFF. CDR3 DNA sequence: TGTGCCAGCAGTACCCCCGGGGGGGTTACCTACAATGAGCAGTTCTTC.

The CDR3: CASSELSGLNTGELFF. The CDR3 DNA sequence: TGTGCCAGCAGTGAACTCAGCGGGTTGAACACCGGGGAGCTGTTTTTT. This chain uses TRBV6-1 with TRBJ2-2; D perhaps matches TRBD2 (6 bases). The CDR3 sequence is 16 residues long. From germline, CDR1 is MNHNS and CDR2 SASEGT. The ends were cut back, 2 bases at V and 1 base at J, with 11 bases in the middle.

The V and J genes are TRBV6-2 or TRBV6-3 and TRBJ2-7; perhaps TRBD2 as D (6 bases). With 5 bases removed from V and 1 base from J, the gap between germline ends came to 21 bases. CDR3 length equals 17 residues. Germline assignment: CDR1 MNHEY and CDR2 SVGEGT. The CDR3 here is CASSPRGSGRRSYEQYF. CDR3 DNA sequence: TGTGCCAGCAGTCCCCGGGGTAGCGGAAGACGGTCCTACGAGCAGTACTTC.

This chain links TRBV6-1 with TRBJ1-1; perhaps TRBD1 as D (5 bases). This CDR3 comprises 13 residues. Trimming removed 0 bases from V and 10 bases from J, with 12 bases in between. Germline CDR1 is MNHNS and CDR2 is SASEGT. CDR3 sequence (DNA): TGTGCCAGCAGTGAAGCAAGGGGTCTCGGAGCTTTCTTT. This sequence encodes CASSEARGLGAFF.

V usage is TRBV7-9 and J usage is TRBJ2-5; 9 positions match TRBD1. The V gene end was trimmed by 4 bases and the J gene end by 4 bases; junction bases not matched to a gene: 10. The CDR3 runs 16 residues. Germline loops: CDR1 SEHNR, CDR2 FQNEAQ (reference sequence). CDR3 in amino acids: CASSSPATGGRETQYF. The CDR3 bases are TGTGCCAGCAGCTCCCCAGCGACAGGGGGGAGAGAGACCCAGTACTTC. The full variable domain, rest sourced from reference TRBV7-9 and TRBJ2-5, is DTGVSQNPRHKITKRGQNVTFRCDPISEHNRLYWYRQTLGQGPEFLTYFQNEAQLEKSRLLSDRFSAERPKGSFSTLEIQRTEQGDSAMYLCASSSPATGGRETQYFGPGTRLLVL.

The chain couples TRBV3-1 (or the pseudogene TRBV3-2) to TRBJ2-2; tentatively, D is TRBD2 (6 bases). Per germline, CDR1 LGHDT and CDR2 YNNKEL (reference sequence). Trimming removed 3 bases from V and 2 bases from J, with 19 bases in between. This CDR3 has 18 amino acids. In nucleotides, the CDR3 is TGTGCCAGCAGCCAGGAAGGGATCGGTGGACTAAACACCGGGGAGCTGTTTTTT. As protein: CASSQEGIGGLNTGELFF.

This chain connects TRBV6-4 to TRBJ2-1, with TRBD2 matching 9 bases. The CDR3 consists of 17 residues. With V trimmed by 0 bases and J by 4 bases, 7 bases remained unmatched. CDR1 and CDR2 from the germline V gene are MRHNA and SNTAGT. The CDR3 region has the DNA TGTGCCAGCAGTGACTCGAAGGGGAGCGGGGGGTACAATGAGCAGTTCTTC. Its translation: CASSDSKGSGGYNEQFF.

The chain has TRBV7-8 and TRBJ2-5; 8 nucleotides line up with TRBD2. The length of the CDR3 is 17 residues. The V segment lost 1 base and the J segment 4 bases; nucleotides outside the gene matches: 11. Germline V gives CDR1 SGHVS, CDR2 FQNEAQ. CDR3 amino acids: CASSLDYKREYSETQYF. CDR3 DNA sequence: TGTGCCAGCAGCTTAGATTACAAGCGGGAGTACTCAGAGACCCAGTACTTC. Variable domain in full (rest from reference TRBV7-8 and TRBJ2-5): GAGVSQSPRYKVAKRGQDVALRCDPISGHVSLFWYQQALGQGPEFLTYFQNEAQLDKSGLPSDRFFAERPEGSVSTLKIQRTQQEDSAVYLCASSLDYKREYSETQYFGPGTRLLVL.

The chain employs TRBV5-1 and TRBJ1-2; D gene uncertain. The CDR3 is made up of 12 amino acids. V gave up 2 bases and J gave up 2 bases, with 4 bases separating them. Germline V lookup: CDR1 SGHRS, CDR2 YFSETQ. The CDR3 coding sequence is TGCGCCAGCAGCTTACAAAACTATGGCTACACCTTC. This sequence encodes CASSLQNYGYTF.